This TCR beta chain was found in a study of T-cell reconstitution after alpha-beta-depleted transplantation in children. Whole-study results and caveats: From newly produced T cells came most of the T-cell counts and diversity one year after transplant.

Notes on this clonotype: What it binds is not known.

The CDR3 contains 16 residues. V lost 6 bases and J lost 6, with 21 bases in between. Unique molecular identifiers were incorporated during preparation of the TCRbeta library. TCRdb called the PCR reads again in MiXCR, with one record for every CDR3 protein. Among approximately 190,000 distinct CDR3 sequences listed, 7.5% to 9.5% were seen once. V gene TRBV12-3 or TRBV12-4 combines with J gene TRBJ1-5; no reliable D call. The TCR originated in a male patient aged 2-10 years who had a stem cell transplant for acute myeloid leukemia, so the T cells may come from the graft donor. The material was PBMCs, mostly from graft donor cells, obtained 360 days after TCRalphabeta/CD19-depleted stem cell transplant. The CDR3 sequence is CASSTAPPGVGQPQHF. As DNA, the CDR3 is TGTGCCAGCAGCACAGCCCCCCCGGGCGTGGGTCAGCCCCAGCATTTT.